This T cell receptor (beta chain) was documented in a study of shared clonotypes between healthy human individuals. Unsorted PBMC DNA sequencing spanned ten immunoSEQ deep assay plates. Repertoires were generated with immunoSEQ multiplex PCR, while TCRdb's copy carries only in-frame clones and drops some. The table shows around 480,000 clones, with around 79% occurring only once. Germline V lookup: CDR1 PRHDT, CDR2 FYEKMQ (reference sequence). This CDR3 has 13 residues. V was pared by 5 bases and J by 4 bases, with 11 bases between. The J gene is TRBJ2-5, the V gene TRBV13; possible D gene TRBD1, 7 bases. The sample consisted of PBMCs. This receptor was identified in a woman aged 40 to 55 in good health. Some clones in this sample may be carry-over from other donors' samples. CDR3 in DNA: TGTGCCAGCAGCGCAGGGGGAGGAGAGACCCAGTACTTC. Its protein is CASSAGGGETQYF. The variable domain in full, completed from reference TRBV13 and TRBJ2-5, reads AAGVIQSPRHLIKEKRETATLKCYPIPRHDTVYWYQQGPGQDPQFLISFYEKMQSDKGSIPDRFSAQQFSDYHSELNMSSLELGDSALYFCASSAGGGETQYFGPGTRLLVL.